The entry below describes one T cell receptor (beta chain). Antigen unknown. Template switching by 5'RACE produced TCR cDNA, adding a universal primer site and UMIs. MiXCR was run by TCRdb on the 5' RACE reads, yielding one entry per CDR3 protein. The sample yields 510,000 or so distinct CDR3 sequences, less than 20% seen once. The entry originates in a study of T cells after yellow fever vaccination. Findings of the study overall: By day 5 rather than day 15, the secondary response had peaked, though it was weaker. Highly abundant clonotypes carried over from the bulk population could end up in FACS-sorted repertoires as contaminants. After the booster, 96% of CD4 and roughly nine tenths of CD8 primary-response clones were re-detected.

This CDR3 has 14 amino acids. Per germline, CDR1 MRHNA and CDR2 SNTAGT. Losses at the gene ends were 5 bases for V and 7 bases for J; bases not matched to a gene: 4. This clonotype was obtained from a man aged 25 to 40 who received the YFV17D yellow fever vaccine. The sequencing here drew on PBMCs, taken 15 days after the yellow fever booster vaccination. J is TRBJ2-1 and V is TRBV6-4, with TRBD2 matching over 11 bases. CDR3 sequence: CASSTSGSFNEQFF. Written as DNA, the CDR3 is TGTGCCAGCAGTACTAGCGGGAGCTTTAATGAGCAGTTCTTC.